Presented here are 21 T cell receptor beta chains from one specimen sequenced in a study of response to subunit inactivated influenza vaccine. TCRdb analysed the RT-PCR reads with MiXCR anew, one entry per CDR3 protein. This sample carries hundreds of thousands of distinct CDR3 sequences, about a tenth of them seen once, and the ten largest clones take less than 15%. Sequenced here: PBMCs from blood, sampled about 40 days after vaccination. All receptors derive from a man in his fifties who received an inactivated influenza vaccine.

J is TRBJ1-1 and V is TRBV12-3 or TRBV12-4; no clear D gene. This CDR3 spans 15 amino acids. The V end was cut by 1 base, the J end by 1 base, with 10 bases between. DNA of the CDR3: TGTGCCAGCAGTTTAGGGGGAATAACGAACACTGAAGCTTTCTTT. Its protein is CASSLGGITNTEAFF.

The CDR3 nucleotides read TGTGCCAGCAGCTTCCGCCCACCGGGACAGGGCTACGAGCAGTACTTC. Translated, it gives CASSFRPPGQGYEQYF. The gene calls are TRBV11-2 and TRBJ2-7; 9 bases are shared with TRBD1. CDR3 length: 16 residues. Germline CDR1 is SGHAT and CDR2 is FQNNGV. Trimming cost V 3 bases and J 3 bases; bases outside gene matches: 9.

The V gene is TRBV5-1, the J gene TRBJ2-7, with 7 bases matching TRBD2. There are 15 residues in the CDR3. V lost 0 bases and J lost 5; bases outside the gene matches: 8. Per germline, CDR1 SGHRS and CDR2 YFSETQ. For the CDR3, the DNA is TGCGCCAGCAGCTTGGTCGGCGGGGGTGGTCACGAGCAGTACTTC. Protein: CASSLVGGGGHEQYF.

The chain couples TRBV6-5 to TRBJ2-6; 10 bases fit TRBD1. This CDR3 is built from 17 residues. J lost 0 bases, V lost 4 bases, and 3 bases had no gene match. The germline gives CDR1 MNHEY, CDR2 SVGAGI. CDR3 residues: CASSWGQGISGANVLTF. DNA of the CDR3: TGTGCCAGCAGTTGGGGACAGGGGATCTCTGGGGCCAACGTCCTGACTTTC.

This clonotype was found many times. The chain joins TRBV11-2 to TRBJ2-5; 10 bases are shared with TRBD2. V was pared by 4 bases and J by 2 bases, with 10 bases of the junction left unmatched. The CDR3 loop spans 17 amino acids. Germline V gives CDR1 SGHAT, CDR2 FQNNGV. The DNA of the CDR3 is TGTGCCAGCAGCTCCGGCCCCCAACTAGCGGGACAAGAGACCCAGTACTTC. This codes for CASSSGPQLAGQETQYF.

This clonotype was seen at least ten times. The CDR3 DNA reads TGCGCCAGCAGCTCCGGCGAGAGGACTTCCCAGTACTTC. This sequence encodes CASSSGERTSQYF. The chain carries TRBV5-1 and TRBJ2-5, with a tentative D call TRBD2 (5 bases). The V gene's germline CDR1 is SGHRS and CDR2 YFSETQ. The V end lost 3 bases, the J end lost 9 bases, and 15 bases lay between the germline ends. The CDR3 contains 13 residues.

This clonotype showed up many times. The CDR3 DNA reads as TGTGCCAGCAGCTCACTTCCGGTGGAGACCCAGTACTTC. Its translation: CASSSLPVETQYF. This chain joins TRBV12-3 or TRBV12-4 and TRBJ2-5; D is uncertain. Trimming left V 6 bases short and J 5 bases short, with 13 bases between. This CDR3 is built from 13 residues.

This chain uses TRBV3-1 with TRBJ2-1; D may be TRBD2 (6 bases). Trimming pared 2 bases from V and 9 bases from J, leaving 20 bases between. Germline CDR1 and CDR2: LGHDT and YNNKEL (reference sequence). The CDR3 has 16 residues. CDR3 amino acids: CASSQIRVETRPEQFF. CDR3 DNA: TGTGCCAGCAGCCAAATTCGGGTGGAGACTAGGCCTGAGCAGTTCTTC.

With regard to this clonotype: The CDR3 ends on some other residue instead of the conserved phenylalanine or tryptophan, so this is likely a read error. The chain carries TRBV20-1 and TRBJ2-1; TRBD2 matches at 8 bases. Per the germline V gene, CDR1 is DFQATT and CDR2 is SNEGSKA (reference sequence). Trimming cost V 4 bases and J 6 bases; bases outside gene matches: 11. There are 15 residues in the CDR3. CDR3 sequence reads: CSATNLAGGFNEQFL. In DNA, the CDR3 is TGCAGTGCTACTAATCTAGCGGGTGGATTCAATGAGCAGTTCCTC.

This clonotype was observed at least ten times. The rearrangement links TRBV7-2 to TRBJ2-3; 8 bases map to TRBD2. Per the germline V gene, CDR1 is SGHTA and CDR2 is FQGNSA. V lost 3 bases and J lost 5; bases outside the gene matches: 7. The CDR3 has 15 amino acids. CDR3 residues: CASSFNGGAIDTQYF. As DNA, the CDR3 is TGTGCCAGCAGCTTTAACGGGGGGGCCATAGATACGCAGTATTTT.

The J gene is TRBJ2-5, the V gene TRBV12-3 or TRBV12-4; the match to TRBD1 covers 12 bases. V was clipped by 1 base and J by 5 bases; unmatched bases: 5. The CDR3 spans 16 residues. In nucleotides, the CDR3 is TGTGCCAGCAGTTTAGGGGACAGGGGGCGCAGGGAGACCCAGTACTTC. Its translation is CASSLGDRGRRETQYF.

About this clonotype: This may be a read error: a much more frequent sequence differs by one nucleotide. The chain recombines TRBV29-1 with TRBJ2-1; D gene uncertain. The germline CDR1 and CDR2 sequences are SQVTM and ANQGSEA. The V end was cut by 8 bases, the J end by 2 bases, with 10 bases between. The length of the CDR3 is 12 residues. CDR3: CSFRRAYNEQFF. The DNA for the CDR3 is TGCAGCTTCCGGCGCGCCTACAATGAGCAGTTCTTC.

The gene calls are TRBV20-1 and TRBJ2-7; tentatively, D is TRBD1 (7 bases). The CDR3 extends over 15 amino acids. The V end was cut by 4 bases, the J end by 6 bases, with 22 bases between. Germline CDR1 and CDR2: DFQATT and SNEGSKA (reference sequence). The DNA of the CDR3 is TGCAGTGCTACAGGCGGGACAGCTCCTACCTGCGAGCAGTACTTC. Translation gives CSATGGTAPTCEQYF.

This clonotype appeared once. The junction and the germline gene differ at one end; a read error may be behind it. The chain joins TRBV20-1 to TRBJ2-5, with 7 bases fitting TRBD2. Germline CDR1 reads DFQATT; CDR2 reads SNEGSKA (reference sequence). The CDR3 covers 16 residues. The CDR3 coding sequence is TGCAGAGCTAGAGCAGTTGGAGGGAGGGTTCAAGAGACCCAGTACTTC. Protein sequence: CRARAVGGRVQETQYF.

A few counts support this clonotype. The rearrangement uses TRBV5-1 and TRBJ2-3; 8 bases align to TRBD1. Germline-derived CDR1 and CDR2 are SGHRS and YFSETQ. With V trimmed by 0 bases and J by 3 bases, 3 bases remained unmatched. The CDR3 has 15 residues. The CDR3 DNA is TGCGCCAGCAGCTTGGCCGACAGGGGAACAGATACGCAGTATTTT. Translated: CASSLADRGTDTQYF.

The V and J genes are TRBV7-8 and TRBJ2-3; D possibly corresponds to TRBD2 (5 bases). CDR1 is SGHVS and CDR2 is FQNEAQ in the germline V gene. V was clipped by 4 bases and J by 2 bases, with 13 bases between them. This CDR3 contains 15 residues. The CDR3 loop is CASSWTLRTTDTQYF. The DNA of the CDR3 is TGTGCCAGCAGCTGGACTCTACGAACCACAGATACGCAGTATTTT.

V usage is TRBV10-3 and J usage is TRBJ2-3, with D possibly being TRBD1 (5 bases). Germline CDR1 and CDR2: ENHRY and SYGVKD. Trimming pared 4 bases from V and 3 bases from J, leaving 14 bases between. The CDR3 is made up of 15 amino acids. CDR3 DNA sequence: TGTGCCATCAGTGGTAGGCCAGGGAATACAGATACGCAGTATTTT. This gives the protein CAISGRPGNTDTQYF.

V is TRBV20-1 and J is TRBJ2-5; maybe TRBD2 (5 bases). This CDR3 region has 16 residues. Deletions cut 2 bases from V and 2 bases from J, with 18 bases between. In germline, CDR1 is DFQATT, CDR2 SNEGSKA (reference sequence). The chain's CDR3 is CSARSGARALQETQYF. DNA of the CDR3: TGCAGTGCTAGATCCGGAGCGCGGGCTCTACAAGAGACCCAGTACTTC.

Many counts were recorded for this clonotype. The V call is TRBV12-3 or TRBV12-4, the J call TRBJ2-2; 7 bases fit TRBD1. CDR3 length: 16 residues. Trimming cost V 3 bases and J 3 bases; bases outside gene matches: 7. The CDR3 DNA sequence: TGTGCCAGCAGTTTTCGAGGGGGCAAGGACACCGGGGAGCTGTTTTTT. Translating it yields CASSFRGGKDTGELFF.

This clonotype has only a few counts. The V gene is TRBV11-2, the J gene TRBJ2-1; no definite D call. The V end lost 1 base, the J end lost 4 bases, and 8 bases lay between the germline ends. Germline-derived CDR1 and CDR2 are SGHAT and FQNNGV. This CDR3 spans 14 amino acids. CDR3 sequence reads: CASSLVRQYNEQFF. The CDR3 bases are TGTGCCAGCAGCTTAGTTCGCCAGTACAATGAGCAGTTCTTC. Full variable domain (missing parts from reference TRBV11-2 and TRBJ2-1): EAGVAQSPRYKIIEKRQSVAFWCNPISGHATLYWYQQILGQGPKLLIQFQNNGVVDDSQLPKDRFSAERLKGVDSTLKIQPAKLEDSAVYLCASSLVRQYNEQFFGPGTRLTVL.

The rearrangement links TRBV5-1 to TRBJ1-4; unclear D gene. The length of the CDR3 is 14 residues. The V end lost 4 bases, the J end lost 8 bases, and 15 bases lay between the germline ends. Per the germline V gene, CDR1 is SGHRS and CDR2 is YFSETQ. The CDR3 region has the DNA TGCGCCAGCAGCGTCACAGCTGTGGGCGAAAAACTGTTTTTT. It codes for CASSVTAVGEKLFF.